This TCR beta chain was found in a study of T cell repertoires in cytomegalovirus infection. Study at large: It can be stated that public TCR beta signatures indicated CMV infection as well as a matching HLA type. Study-wide points: Within the response measured ex vivo, HLA-C-restricted CMV-specific TCR beta clonotypes were dominant. Cumulative frequency (of public TCR beta family members) identified carriers of CMV plus the relevant HLA.

This CDR3 comprises 15 residues. Trimming took off 0 bases at V and 0 bases at J, with 8 bases between the two ends. Turning to this clonotype: Antigen: not known.

TCRdb re-derived calls from the reads in MiXCR, one entry per CDR3 protein. The sample includes over 150,000 distinct CDR3 sequences, 15% to 20% of them seen just once. The source of this sequence is a human donor in good health (CMV status not recorded). Some clones in this sample may be carry-over from other donors' samples. V is TRBV12-3 or TRBV12-4 and J is TRBJ1-1; D is unclear. Material for sequencing was CD8+ T cells from PBMCs. The DNA of the CDR3 is TGTGCCAGCAGTTTAGCACCGACTTTGAACACTGAAGCTTTCTTT. Encoded protein: CASSLAPTLNTEAFF.